This T cell receptor beta chain emerged from a study of regulatory T cells in long-lasting Graves disease (dated by TCRdb to about 2021). In terms of the full investigation: Antithyroid drugs had been taken for less than 3 months by newly diagnosed Graves' disease patients. A total of around 35 samples underwent TCR sequencing, from roughly 13 patients with persistent Graves' disease and 20 or so patients with newly diagnosed Graves' disease. Peripheral blood TCR sequencing and RNA sequencing compared persistent Graves' disease patients with newly diagnosed Graves' disease patients. The study was registered as a clinical trial and conducted in China.

What the study reported, not specific to this receptor: Only the TCR beta chain was sequenced and analyzed. Because the primary lesion, thyroid tissue, could not be accessed, the study looked at peripheral blood alone. Compared with newly diagnosed patients, patients with persistent Graves' disease had lower TCR Shannon entropy and fewer highly expanded clones, which suggests clonal expansion. The authors noted that the small sample size was a limitation that may lower accuracy. A larger number of public clonotypes was shared among persistent patients (around 3,000) than among newly diagnosed patients (around 970). Preferential use of TRBV28, TRBJ1-2 and TRBJ2-5 was observed in persistent disease, whereas TRBV20-1 and TRBJ2-1 were favored in newly diagnosed disease.

To prepare the library, multiplex PCR was applied. TCRdb records Illumina HiSeq 4000 as the sequencer. CDR3 regions were amplified by Arm-PCR with iRepertoire HTBI primers to construct TCR beta libraries. Before sequencing, the PCR products underwent gel purification. The authors' pipeline ran thus. Across samples, roughly 60 TRBV and around 15 TRBJ segments were identified and used for gene usage analysis of CDR3 amino acid clonotypes. Filtered high-quality paired reads were merged into contigs using COPE and FqMerger. BLAST was used to align contigs to IMGT TRBV, TRBD and TRBJ reference genes, with CDR3 defined following IMGT. Any clonotype with a frequency above 0.1% was counted as a highly expanded clone. Shannon entropy served as the measure of repertoire diversity, while the Gini coefficient captured V-J evenness. A clonotype found in more than one individual was treated as public. Clones were called with MiXCR by TCRdb after fastp trimmed the public reads at Q25, and only in-frame beta chains were retained. A single entry per CDR3 protein holds the most common genes and DNA from its merged rows. TCRdb's processing, not the authors' own work, is the source of the V and J calls. This sample comprises around 500,000 distinct CDR3 sequences, roughly 14% of them detected only once. Clones ranked in the top ten supply roughly 10% of the sample.

As concerns this clonotype: The target of this receptor is not known. No quality values exist for individual bases; no much larger clone is one base distant.

Via the germline V gene (reference sequence), CDR1 is DFQATT and CDR2 SNEGSKA. The CDR3 runs 12 amino acids, cysteine and phenylalanine included. Only the CDR3 region is kept as DNA, spanning 36 bases read in frame from base 1. A distance of 13 bases separates the germline ends of V and J, which lose 6 bases and 5 bases respectively. This sample's time point label indicates: newly diagnosed GD, antithyroid drugs for less than 3 months. For both TCR sequencing and RNA sequencing, RNA was extracted from PBMCs in TRIzol. The diagnosis of Graves' disease followed American Thyroid Association guidelines. The patients came from an endocrinology department in Xi'an, China. Each patient gave 9 to 10 milliliters of peripheral blood, collected in an EDTA anticoagulant tube. Ficoll Paque Plus density gradient separation was used to isolate PBMCs, and no further T cell sorting was done. RNA quality was checked with an Agilent 2100 Bioanalyzer and agarose gel, and concentration with a NanoDrop 2000.

These sequences were also reported in another study, on T cells in Graves' hyperthyroidism and ophthalmopathy. That second publication adds: A patient counted as having stable Graves' hyperthyroidism if no progression to ophthalmopathy occurred over 18 months of follow-up. Hyperthyroidism patients were newly diagnosed, with disease duration under 2 months, and aged 18 to 65 years. The study excluded patients with uncontrolled infections, other autoimmune diseases, pregnancy or lactation. Diagnoses were established on the basis of clinical symptoms, serum thyroxine and TRAb, thyroid ultrasound, and orbital computed tomography. The first round of RT-PCR for the TCR CDR3 was performed with the HTBI primer set and the Qiagen OneStep RT-PCR kit. Blood samples also contained most of the expanded thyroid clonotypes (frequency above 0.001), which suggests that blood repertoires may reflect thyroid immune responses. Ophthalmopathy was separated from stable hyperthyroidism by a 13 V-J signature model, with around 90% sensitivity and about 81% specificity obtained in cross-validation and 80%/75% obtained in testing. During validation, the model predicted progression to ophthalmopathy a median of approximately six months ahead of onset, with approximately 71% sensitivity and about 72% specificity. A discovery cohort of around 98 patients, roughly 43 with Graves' ophthalmopathy and approximately 60 with stable Graves' hyperthyroidism, was used to find distinguishing TCR V-J signatures. Prospective prediction of ophthalmopathy was tested in an independent validation cohort of under 20 hyperthyroidism patients and some 17 patients who later progressed to ophthalmopathy. The roughly 90 discovery patients were divided at random into training and test sets in a 7:3 ratio. The study also compared thyroid tissue and blood T-cell repertoires from more than five Graves' hyperthyroidism patients. Following sampling, methimazole starting at 30 mg daily was given to hyperthyroidism patients, and high-dose intravenous methylprednisolone was given to ophthalmopathy patients. A second multiplex PCR round built the libraries, followed by size selection and purification. Libraries were sequenced paired-end with 100 bp reads on an Illumina HiSeq2000. SOAPnuke was used to process the raw data, removing reads that contained adapters or uncalled bases, had a mean Phred below 15, or lacked an exact match to the constant primer or identifier. COPE v1.2.5 was used to merge the high-quality paired reads, and each unique nucleotide sequence was defined as a clonotype. Clonotypes were aligned to IMGT TRBV, TRBD and TRBJ reference segments using MiTCR v1.1. Analysis was restricted to V-J combinations with a frequency above 0.0001, which covered approximately 99% of repertoires. A TCS score was defined as the ratio of F50 (clonal expansion) to E x V (chaos), with BLOSUM62-based TCRdist applied between CDR3 peptides within each V-J. Welch's t-statistics and random forest reduced roughly 530 V-J features to roughly 13, which were used in a naive Bayes classifier (R e1071). Sample size was not statistically predetermined, and investigators were not blinded to group allocation. TCR Vbeta CDR3 sequencing of 140 or so peripheral blood samples (approximately 44 ophthalmopathy, about 80 hyperthyroidism and roughly 17 progressor patients) is reported in the paper.

The V and J segments used are TRBV20-1 and TRBJ1-1; the D gene is unclear. Source: peripheral blood mononuclear cells (PBMCs), taken at new diagnosis, from a patient treated with antithyroid drugs. The TCR sequence derives from a man younger than 45 with Graves disease. Donor details come from another sample of the same person, matched by shared clones. This receptor has the CDR3 CSAPRERTEAFF. In nucleotide form, the sequence is TGCAGTGCACCCCGGGAGCGAACTGAAGCTTTCTTT.